Listed here is a single T cell receptor (beta chain). No antigen is known for it. This specimen belongs to a study of T cells in Graves' hyperthyroidism and ophthalmopathy. Broader study findings: The model's output predicted ophthalmopathy at a median of 6.5 months prior to onset. From stable hyperthyroidism, ophthalmopathy was set apart by a 13 V-J model. Most expanded thyroid clonotypes above 0.001 recurred in blood.

Orbital computed tomography and thyroid ultrasound, together with serum TRAb and thyroxine and clinical symptoms, were used for diagnoses. The CDR3 is made up of 14 amino acids. Germline V gives CDR1 SEHNR, CDR2 FQNEAQ (reference sequence). The germline V and J ends were trimmed by 7 bases and 6 bases, with 17 bases remaining between them. Amplification yielded TCR beta CDR3 regions, with RNA transcripts as the source. Using the HTBI primer set, a first-round RT-PCR was run on the TCR CDR3. A single record per CDR3 protein comes from TCRdb applying MiXCR to the multiplex PCR reads. The table has approximately 400,000 distinct CDR3 sequences, 20% to 25% seen once; the top ten hold about 73%.

This sequence joins TRBV7-9 and TRBJ2-3; D remains unclear. The sample taken for sequencing was blood. The sequence derives from a man aged 50-60 years with Graves' hyperthyroidism. The DNA for the CDR3 is TGTGCCAGCACCCCAACCGCATCGATGGATACGCAGTATTTT. It codes for CASTPTASMDTQYF.